These T cell receptor beta chains were read from a single sample in a study of regulatory T cells in long-lasting Graves disease. TCRdb ran MiXCR on the multiplex PCR reads and lists one entry per CDR3 protein. The data contain some 560,000 distinct CDR3 sequences, around 15% of them seen just once; the ten biggest clones take up around 25%. These records were also assigned to another study, of T cells in Graves' hyperthyroidism and ophthalmopathy.

The material sequenced was peripheral blood mononuclear cells (PBMCs), taken at new diagnosis, from a patient treated with antithyroid drugs. The origin of the receptors is a woman aged 40 to 65 with Graves disease. Both conserved end residues are part of each CDR3. The D gene is left open where the match is weak. Expanded clones get a size class; other rows say once, few or many, or leave the size out.

clone size,V gene,J gene,D gene,CDR3 protein,CDR3 DNA
-,TRBV6-8,TRBJ1-1,-,CASSSEGGRRDTEAFF,TGTGCCAGCAGTTCGGAGGGAGGCAGGAGGGACACTGAAGCTTTCTTT
many,TRBV13,TRBJ2-3,-,CASSRTGPKDTQYF,TGTGCCAGCAGCAGAACCGGCCCGAAAGACACGCAGTATTTT
few,TRBV29-1,TRBJ2-7,-,CSVVRGGSSYEQYF,TGCAGCGTTGTGAGGGGGGGCAGCTCCTACGAGCAGTACTTC
few,TRBV27,TRBJ1-1,-,CASKWAMNTEAFF,TGTGCCAGCAAGTGGGCGATGAACACTGAAGCTTTCTTT
few,TRBV20-1,TRBJ2-7,TRBD2,CSARDLDGGAGEQYF,TGCAGTGCTAGAGACCTAGACGGGGGGGCGGGGGAGCAGTACTTC
-,TRBV6-1,TRBJ1-1,-,CASRQGTTFEAFF,TGTGCCAGCAGACAAGGGACGACCTTTGAAGCTTTCTTT
few,TRBV7-2,TRBJ2-4,TRBD2,CASSLVSSGGAGRRNIQYF,TGTGCCAGCAGCTTAGTCTCTAGCGGGGGGGCCGGGCGAAGGAACATTCAGTACTTC
many,TRBV10-3,TRBJ1-2,TRBD1,CAIRDRGYGYTF,TGTGCCATCAGAGACAGGGGGTATGGCTACACCTTC
-,TRBV20-1,TRBJ1-1,-,CSARMGITEAFF,TGCAGTGCTAGAATGGGGATTACTGAAGCTTTCTTT
-,TRBV2,TRBJ1-2,TRBD1,CASVNRGPSYGYTF,TGTGCCAGCGTAAACAGGGGGCCCTCCTATGGCTACACCTTC
-,TRBV7-9,TRBJ1-1,-,CASSLGGFIAEAFF,TGTGCCAGCAGCTTAGGGGGGTTCATCGCTGAAGCTTTCTTT
few,TRBV5-1,TRBJ2-3,-,CASVPPNTDTQYF,TGCGCCAGCGTCCCTCCGAACACAGATACGCAGTATTTT
many,TRBV5-1,TRBJ2-1,TRBD1,CASSQDRGREQFF,TGCGCCAGCAGCCAGGACAGGGGGCGAGAGCAGTTCTTC
many,TRBV7-8,TRBJ1-1,-,CASSPRQRTEAFF,TGTGCCAGCAGCCCCAGACAGCGGACTGAAGCTTTCTTT
few,TRBV19,TRBJ2-5,-,CASSAGLRRETQYF,TGTGCCAGTAGTGCGGGACTGCGGCGAGAGACCCAGTACTTC
-,TRBV5-1,TRBJ1-2,-,CASSYLEDRPNYGYTF,TGCGCCAGCAGCTACCTCGAGGACAGACCTAACTATGGCTACACCTTC
few,TRBV6-1,TRBJ1-2,TRBD1,CASKTGGNGYTF,TGTGCCAGCAAGACAGGGGGCAATGGCTACACCTTC
many,TRBV2,TRBJ1-1,-,CASRGGRDTEAFF,TGTGCCAGCCGGGGGGGAAGGGACACTGAAGCTTTCTTT
-,TRBV4-1,TRBJ2-1,TRBD1,CASSQDRDRGSVEQFF,TGCGCCAGCAGCCAAGATCGGGACAGGGGCTCAGTTGAGCAGTTCTTC
many,TRBV12-3/TRBV12-4,TRBJ1-1,TRBD1,CATTHLTGGRTEAFF,TGTGCCACCACCCACCTGACAGGGGGCCGAACTGAAGCTTTCTTT
many,TRBV2,TRBJ1-3,-,CASTIITGSGNTIYF,TGTGCCAGCACGATCATTACAGGCTCTGGAAACACCATATATTTT
-,TRBV5-1,TRBJ2-5,-,CASSWDGRLQETQYF,TGCGCCAGCAGCTGGGACGGCAGACTCCAAGAGACCCAGTACTTC
few,TRBV5-1,TRBJ2-7,-,CASSLAYSTGAYEQYF,TGCGCCAGCAGCTTGGCCTACTCGACAGGAGCCTACGAGCAGTACTTC
few,TRBV7-9,TRBJ1-6,-,CASSLDYRGPPLHF,TGTGCCAGCAGCTTAGATTATCGGGGTCCACCCCTCCACTTT
-,TRBV10-1,TRBJ1-6,-,CASSVRGNSPLHF,TGCGCCAGCAGTGTCAGGGGCAATTCACCCCTCCACTTT
many,TRBV20-1,TRBJ1-1,-,CSAPDTNTEAFF,TGCAGTGCCCCCGACACCAACACTGAAGCTTTCTTT
few,TRBV10-2,TRBJ1-2,-,CASRGTDHYGYTF,TGCGCCAGCAGGGGGACGGACCACTATGGCTACACCTTC
many,TRBV7-8,TRBJ2-5,-,CASSLGYKETQYF,TGTGCCAGCAGCCTAGGCTACAAAGAGACCCAGTACTTC
few,TRBV6-1,TRBJ2-1,-,CASNTFRGPPGNEQFF,TGTGCCAGCAACACTTTCCGGGGGCCCCCGGGCAATGAGCAGTTCTTC
many,TRBV12-3/TRBV12-4,TRBJ2-3,TRBD2,CASSPDLGGVADTQYF,TGTGCCAGCAGTCCCGACCTGGGGGGGGTGGCAGATACGCAGTATTTT
many,TRBV3-1,TRBJ2-7,TRBD2,CASSQGEGSEQYF,TGTGCCAGCAGCCAAGGGGAGGGGAGCGAGCAGTACTTC
-,TRBV10-2,TRBJ1-1,-,CASSERPGGTEAFF,TGCGCCAGCAGTGAGAGACCGGGGGGCACTGAAGCTTTCTTT
many,TRBV6-5,TRBJ2-1,-,CASSYRTRDEQFF,TGTGCCAGCAGTTACAGAACCAGGGATGAGCAGTTCTTC
-,TRBV19,TRBJ1-5,-,CASVRGDNSNQPQHF,TGTGCCAGCGTTCGGGGGGATAATAGCAATCAGCCCCAGCATTTT
few,TRBV2,TRBJ2-1,TRBD1,CASSTGGTGGHEQFF,TGTGCCAGCAGCACCGGAGGGACAGGGGGCCATGAGCAGTTCTTC
few,TRBV12-5,TRBJ2-3,-,CASGLDRPKSDTQYF,TGTGCTAGTGGTTTGGACCGACCCAAGTCGGATACGCAGTATTTT
-,TRBV30,TRBJ2-2,-,CAGLGPNTGELFF,TGTGCCGGACTGGGCCCGAACACCGGGGAGCTGTTTTTT
few,TRBV20-1,TRBJ2-5,TRBD2,CSAWAGGAGGSETQYF,TGCAGTGCTTGGGCCGGTGGGGCGGGGGGTTCAGAGACCCAGTACTTC
-,TRBV4-1,TRBJ1-4,-,CASSQRRFGEKLFF,TGCGCCAGCAGCCAGCGGCGCTTCGGGGAAAAACTGTTTTTT
many,TRBV28,TRBJ2-3,TRBD2,CASSTRLAGGDTQYF,TGTGCCAGCAGCACGCGACTAGCGGGGGGAGATACGCAGTATTTT
few,TRBV6-1,TRBJ1-5,TRBD1,CASYSTGGGQPQHF,TGTGCCAGTTACTCAACAGGGGGGGGTCAGCCCCAGCATTTT
-,TRBV6-1,TRBJ2-2,-,CATQALYGNTGELFF,TGTGCCACCCAGGCCCTATACGGGAACACCGGGGAGCTGTTTTTT
-,TRBV5-1,TRBJ2-3,-,CASSILSGDTQYF,TGCGCCAGCAGCATATTAAGTGGGGATACGCAGTATTTT
-,TRBV4-2,TRBJ2-1,-,CASSQESNIFSYNEQFF,TGTGCCAGCAGCCAGGAGAGCAATATATTCTCCTACAATGAGCAGTTCTTC
many,TRBV30,TRBJ2-5,-,CAWGRETQYF,TGTGCCTGGGGCCGAGAGACCCAGTACTTC
-,TRBV6-1,TRBJ1-5,TRBD1,CASGKYGTDFNQPQHF,TGTGCCAGCGGGAAGTATGGGACAGACTTTAATCAGCCCCAGCATTTT
many,TRBV5-1,TRBJ2-3,TRBD1,CASSARQGASDTQYF,TGTGCCAGCAGCGCTCGACAGGGGGCCTCAGATACGCAGTATTTT
many,TRBV12-3/TRBV12-4,TRBJ1-3,-,CASSPPPNRRAGNTIYF,TGTGCCAGCAGTCCCCCTCCTAACCGACGGGCGGGAAACACCATATATTTT
many,TRBV6-1,TRBJ2-7,-,CASTMGGQSYEQYF,TGTGCCAGCACCATGGGGGGACAGTCCTACGAGCAGTACTTC
many,TRBV12-3/TRBV12-4,TRBJ2-7,-,CASSDYYHEQYF,TGTGCCAGCAGTGATTACTATCACGAGCAGTACTTC
-,TRBV18,TRBJ1-1,-,CASSSGTTNTEAFF,TGTGCCAGCTCATCTGGGACGACGAACACTGAAGCTTTCTTT
many,TRBV24-1,TRBJ2-1,-,CATSEQGTGLDNEQFF,TGTGCCACCAGTGAGCAGGGGACGGGTTTGGACAATGAGCAGTTCTTC
many,TRBV7-9,TRBJ2-1,TRBD1,CASSPWDRNEQFF,TGTGCCAGCAGTCCCTGGGACAGGAATGAGCAGTTCTTC
-,TRBV4-1,TRBJ2-7,TRBD1,CASSQSGTGVYEQYF,TGCGCCAGCAGCCAAAGCGGGACAGGGGTATACGAGCAGTACTTC